Below, 21 T cell receptor beta chains from the same sample are listed, as sequenced in a study of T-cell reconstitution after alpha-beta-depleted transplantation in children. Researchers prepared the TCRbeta library using unique molecular identifiers, the study reports. One entry per CDR3 protein, called by TCRdb with MiXCR from the PCR reads. The sample lists hundreds of thousands of distinct CDR3 sequences; under 15% were seen once. The sequenced sample was PBMCs, obtained before TCRalphabeta/CD19-depleted stem cell transplant. The receptors here all came from a girl aged 2-10 years with congenital amegakaryocytic thrombocytopenia, due to receive a stem cell transplant.

V is TRBV5-1 and J is TRBJ2-1; D remains ambiguous. This CDR3 has 13 residues. With 0 bases removed from V and 7 bases from J, the gap between germline ends came to 8 bases. The germline gives CDR1 SGHRS, CDR2 YFSETQ. The CDR3 loop reads CASSLVERNEQFF. DNA for the CDR3: TGCGCCAGCAGCTTGGTTGAGCGAAATGAGCAGTTCTTC.

A few counts support this clonotype. The genes are TRBV28 and TRBJ2-7, with 7 bases matching TRBD1. The trim removed 1 base at V and 2 bases at J, leaving 8 bases unmatched. Germline CDR1 and CDR2: MDHEN and SYDVKM. The CDR3 contains 16 residues. Here the CDR3 reads CASSLSLRQGTYEQYF. The CDR3 nucleotides read TGTGCCAGCAGTTTATCCCTTAGACAGGGAACCTACGAGCAGTACTTC.

This clonotype has ten or more counts. The chain employs TRBV29-1 and TRBJ2-1; TRBD2 agrees at 10 bases. Trimming took 3 bases from V and 5 from J; bases not matched to a gene: 10. Germline-derived CDR1 and CDR2 are SQVTM and ANQGSEA. The CDR3 spans 16 residues. The chain's CDR3 is CSVEASGRVYHNEQFF. As DNA, the CDR3 is TGCAGCGTTGAGGCTAGCGGGAGAGTCTATCACAATGAGCAGTTCTTC.

In this sample, this clonotype turned up many times. The V gene is TRBV20-1, the J gene TRBJ2-1; 7 nucleotides agree with TRBD2. Germline CDR1 is DFQATT and CDR2 is SNEGSKA (reference sequence). This CDR3 is 18 amino acids long. Trimming removed 3 bases from V and 1 base from J; junction bases left unmatched: 15. CDR3 protein: CSASPSRAGVRSYNEQFF. CDR3 DNA: TGCAGTGCTAGTCCATCCAGGGCGGGAGTGAGGTCCTACAATGAGCAGTTCTTC.

This clonotype was picked up a small number of times. The J gene is TRBJ2-5, the V gene TRBV7-2, with D possibly being TRBD2 (5 bases). This CDR3 spans 14 amino acids. Per the germline V gene, CDR1 is SGHTA and CDR2 is FQGNSA. The V end was cut by 5 bases, the J end by 3 bases, with 13 bases between. The CDR3 DNA sequence: TGTGCCAGCAGCCAACGGTGGCGGGAAGAGACCCAGTACTTC. It specifies CASSQRWREETQYF.

This clonotype was seen many times. The chain uses TRBV27 and TRBJ2-5; D not certain. Looked up from germline, CDR1 is MNHEY and CDR2 is SMNVEV (reference sequence). Trimming took 2 bases from V and 4 from J, leaving 11 bases between them. CDR3 length: 14 amino acids. The CDR3 coding sequence is TGTGCCAGCAGTTTAAGGGAAGGGTTAGAGACCCAGTACTTC. This codes for CASSLREGLETQYF.

This clonotype was seen more than once but under ten times. This chain joins TRBV30 and TRBJ2-1; tentative D call: TRBD2 (5 bases). The CDR3 spans 14 residues. V gave up 0 bases and J gave up 7 bases, with 13 bases separating them. Per the germline V gene, CDR1 is GTSNPN and CDR2 is SVGIG (reference sequence). The DNA of the CDR3 is TGTGCCTGGAGTGTACTTGGACTCAGTAATGAGCAGTTCTTC. Protein: CAWSVLGLSNEQFF.

This clonotype came up many times. V is TRBV20-1 and J is TRBJ2-1, with 7 positions matching TRBD2. This CDR3 spans 14 amino acids. CDR1 DFQATT and CDR2 SNEGSKA come from the germline V gene (reference sequence). Losses at the gene ends were 3 bases for V and 4 bases for J; bases not matched to a gene: 6. The CDR3: CSASRQGGYNEQFF. CDR3 nucleotides: TGCAGTGCTAGCCGTCAGGGAGGGTACAATGAGCAGTTCTTC.

This clonotype was recorded at least ten times. CDR3 sequence (DNA): TGTGCCATCAGTGAGTCGCCTAGCGGGGTCTACGAGCAGTACTTC. This translates into CAISESPSGVYEQYF. V gene TRBV10-3 combines with J gene TRBJ2-7; 9 positions match TRBD2. Germline V lookup: CDR1 ENHRY, CDR2 SYGVKD. Losses at the gene ends were 0 bases for V and 3 bases for J; bases not matched to a gene: 3. There are 15 residues in the CDR3.

The table lists this clonotype with many counts. V is TRBV5-1 and J is TRBJ2-7, with a possible D match to TRBD2 (6 bases). Germline loops: CDR1 SGHRS, CDR2 YFSETQ. This CDR3 region has 14 residues. The V and J ends lost 4 bases and 3 bases respectively, with 14 bases between them. The CDR3 region has the DNA TGCGCCAGCAGCATTCGGGACTCCCTCTACGAGCAGTACTTC. Residues: CASSIRDSLYEQYF.

This clonotype was seen many times. In nucleotides, the CDR3 is TGCAGTGCCAAGCGGGACTCCTACGAGCAGTACTTC. Protein sequence: CSAKRDSYEQYF. The V gene is TRBV20-1, the J gene TRBJ2-7, with 7 nucleotides matching TRBD2. Germline CDR1 reads DFQATT; CDR2 reads SNEGSKA (reference sequence). The junction had 2 bases not matched to a gene; V was cut back by 6 bases and J by 0 bases. There are 12 residues in the CDR3.

There are a few counts of this clonotype. One junction end disagrees with the germline gene, perhaps due to a read error. This rearrangement joins TRBV30 to TRBJ1-1; unclear D gene. Germline V gene sequence: CDR1 GTSNPN, CDR2 SVGIG (reference sequence). The CDR3 has 12 amino acids. CDR3 loop: CARRTGNTEAFF. CDR3 in DNA: TGTGCCCGGAGAACCGGGAACACTGAAGCTTTCTTT.

Many counts were recorded for this clonotype. The chain couples TRBV7-9 to TRBJ2-1, with a possible D match to TRBD2 (5 bases). CDR3 length: 13 residues. Deletions cut 1 base from V and 10 bases from J, with 11 bases between. Germline V gives CDR1 SEHNR, CDR2 FQNEAQ (reference sequence). CDR3 coding DNA: TGTGCCAGCAGCTTAGACCTAGCACCCGAGCAGTTCTTC. Translated, it gives CASSLDLAPEQFF.

This clonotype was picked up many times. This chain connects TRBV6-5 to TRBJ2-3, with a tentative D call TRBD1 (5 bases). V gave up 9 bases and J gave up 2 bases, with 21 bases separating them. This CDR3 comprises 16 residues. Germline V gives CDR1 MNHEY, CDR2 SVGAGI. Here the CDR3 reads CASGYGAIDSTDTQYF. In DNA, the CDR3 is TGTGCCAGTGGTTATGGGGCTATAGATTCCACAGATACGCAGTATTTT.

There are many counts of this clonotype. The chain couples TRBV12-3 or TRBV12-4 to TRBJ2-7; D ambiguous. Between the trimmed V and J ends, which lost 10 bases and 6 bases, there was a span of 19 bases. The CDR3 extends over 13 amino acids. CDR3 sequence reads: CATRRPGELEQYF. The CDR3 DNA follows: TGTGCCACCAGACGTCCAGGCGAGCTCGAGCAGTACTTC.

This clonotype was seen a handful of times. The chain joins TRBV2 to TRBJ2-1, with TRBD2 as a possible D gene (6 bases). The germline gives CDR1 SNHLY, CDR2 FYNNEI. V was shortened by 5 bases and J by 12 bases, with 20 bases between the two germline ends. CDR3 length equals 14 residues. CDR3 sequence (DNA): TGTGCCAGCAGTCCGCCCGTAGGGGACTGGGGGCAGTTCTTC. Translation gives CASSPPVGDWGQFF.

This clonotype appeared a few times. The V gene is TRBV19, the J gene TRBJ2-7; 8 nucleotides agree with TRBD2. The germline V gene has CDR1 LNHDA and CDR2 SQIVND (reference sequence). With V trimmed by 3 bases and J by 2 bases, 3 bases remained unmatched. This CDR3 has 14 amino acids. CDR3 sequence (DNA): TGTGCCAGTAGTATCCCGGGACTAGCCTACGAGCAGTACTTC. Translation gives CASSIPGLAYEQYF.

In its sample, this clonotype was seen many times. CDR3 in DNA: TGCAGTGCTACCCCTGGAGCCAAAGGTACAGATACGCAGTATTTT. It translates to CSATPGAKGTDTQYF. The chain has TRBV20-1 and TRBJ2-3; the D is unclear. Looked up from germline, CDR1 is DFQATT and CDR2 is SNEGSKA (reference sequence). Deletions cut 4 bases from V and 3 bases from J, with 17 bases between. CDR3 length: 15 residues.

This clonotype was picked up a small number of times. The chain links TRBV7-2 to TRBJ2-1; 8 nucleotides match TRBD1. The CDR3 is 15 amino acids. The J segment lost 4 bases and the V segment lost 5 bases, leaving 7 bases of the junction unmatched. Germline V gene data show CDR1 as SGHTA and CDR2 as FQGNSA. In DNA form, the CDR3 reads TGTGCCAGCAGCATTTACAGGGGGGATTACAATGAGCAGTTCTTC. Its translation: CASSIYRGDYNEQFF. Full variable domain (remainder filled in from reference TRBV7-2 and TRBJ2-1): GAGVSQSPSNKVTEKGKDVELRCDPISGHTALYWYRQSLGQGLEFLIYFQGNSAPDKSGLPSDRFSAERTGGSVSTLTIQRTQQEDSAVYLCASSIYRGDYNEQFFGPGTRLTVL.

The chain is built from TRBV7-9 and TRBJ2-1; D not certain. The CDR3 consists of 12 residues. V was clipped by 5 bases and J by 9 bases, with 11 bases between them. CDR1 is SEHNR, CDR2 FQNEAQ, per germline (reference sequence). This chain's CDR3 is CASSPSGGEQFF. The DNA of the CDR3 is TGTGCCAGCAGCCCCTCCGGCGGTGAGCAGTTCTTC.

This clonotype was seen many times. The chain joins TRBV11-1 to TRBJ2-1, with 12 positions matching TRBD2. The CDR3 extends over 18 amino acids. V trimming: 2 bases; J trimming: 8 bases; junction bases outside the gene matches: 13. Germline assignment: CDR1 SGHAT and CDR2 FQDESV (reference sequence). The CDR3 spells CASSLLPRLAGAGHEQFF. CDR3 DNA: TGTGCCAGCAGCTTATTACCCAGACTAGCGGGAGCCGGCCATGAGCAGTTCTTC.